One and the same sample provided the 20 T cell receptor beta chains below, sequenced in a study of shared clonotypes between healthy human individuals. Only in-frame clones appear in the TCRdb table, and some are missing; sequencing was by immunoSEQ multiplex PCR. The table includes approximately 1.5 million clones, nearly 99% detected once. Sequenced input: naive CD4+ T cells sorted from blood. Indicated subset: CD45RA+ positively selected. The receptors here all came from a young man in good health.

The chain links TRBV7-9 to TRBJ1-4, with TRBD1 matching over 7 bases. The length of the CDR3 is 16 residues. J lost 8 bases, V lost 5 bases, and 14 bases had no gene match. The germline CDR1 and CDR2 sequences are SEHNR and FQNEAQ (reference sequence). The CDR3 region has the DNA TGTGCCAGCAGCGAAGGAGAGACAGGGATAAGGGAAAAACTGTTTTTT. The encoded protein is CASSEGETGIREKLFF.

V usage is TRBV10-3 and J usage is TRBJ2-1; 8 positions match TRBD1. The CDR3 is 13 amino acids. With 6 bases clipped from V and 8 bases from J, the junction kept 6 bases outside the gene matches. From germline, CDR1 is ENHRY and CDR2 SYGVKD. CDR3 coding DNA: TGTGCCATCAGACAGGACAGGGTCGATGAGCAGTTCTTC. Amino acids: CAIRQDRVDEQFF.

This clone was observed once. The rearrangement uses TRBV14 and TRBJ2-2, with 10 bases lining up with TRBD2. Germline CDR1 and CDR2: SGHDN and FVKESK. V lost 1 base and J lost 7; bases outside the gene matches: 9. The CDR3 length is 17 residues. CDR3: CASSQVRASGSVGELFF. The DNA of the CDR3 is TGTGCCAGCAGCCAAGTCAGGGCTAGCGGGAGCGTCGGGGAGCTGTTTTTT.

This chain links TRBV7-9 with TRBJ2-4; perhaps TRBD2 as D (6 bases). CDR3 length: 17 residues. Trimming shortened V by 0 bases and J by 0 bases, and 12 bases separated the two germline ends. CDR1 is SEHNR and CDR2 is FQNEAQ in the germline V gene (reference sequence). In DNA form, the CDR3 reads TGTGCCAGCAGCTTAGCGGAGGGTGGATTAGCCAAAAACATTCAGTACTTC. It encodes CASSLAEGGLAKNIQYF.

The chain uses TRBV5-1 and TRBJ1-2; D gene ambiguous. Trimming removed 1 base at V and 6 bases at J, with 13 bases between. Germline V gives CDR1 SGHRS, CDR2 YFSETQ. The CDR3 has 14 amino acids. CDR3 amino acids: CASSLLGLLDGYTF. CDR3 nucleotides: TGCGCCAGCAGCTTGTTAGGGTTGCTGGATGGCTACACCTTC.

As regards this clone: The identical CDR3 is also encoded by other nucleotide sequences in the sample. The chain carries TRBV5-1 and TRBJ2-4, with D hard to call. Germline lookup yields CDR1 SGHRS and CDR2 YFSETQ. The CDR3 is 15 residues long. V was trimmed by 0 bases and J by 0 bases, leaving 7 bases between them. The CDR3 is CASSLGGLAKNIQYF. CDR3 bases: TGCGCCAGCAGCTTGGGGGGTCTAGCCAAAAACATTCAGTACTTC.

This chain joins TRBV28 and TRBJ1-1, with 7 bases aligning to TRBD1. The length of the CDR3 is 16 residues. The J segment lost 11 bases and the V segment lost 3 bases, leaving 18 bases of the junction unmatched. The germline gives CDR1 MDHEN, CDR2 SYDVKM. In nucleotides, the CDR3 is TGTGCCAGCAGTTTGGGTTCTTCGGGAAAGGGGGCGGGCGCTTTCTTT. Translating it yields CASSLGSSGKGAGAFF.

V usage is TRBV7-3 and J usage is TRBJ2-1, with 10 nucleotides matching TRBD2. Germline V gene lookup returns CDR1 SGHTA and CDR2 FQGTGA. The junction had 1 base not matched to a gene; V was cut back by 5 bases and J by 0 bases. The CDR3 runs to 15 residues. For the CDR3, the DNA is TGTGCCAGCAGCGCTAGCGGGAGCTCCTACAATGAGCAGTTCTTC. Its protein is CASSASGSSYNEQFF.

The V and J genes are TRBV28 and TRBJ2-7; D is unclear. The V end lost 2 bases, the J end lost 12 bases, and 11 bases lay between the germline ends. This CDR3 has 11 amino acids. The germline gives CDR1 MDHEN, CDR2 SYDVKM. Here the CDR3 reads CASSLGPPPYF. The CDR3 DNA sequence: TGTGCCAGCAGTTTAGGGCCACCTCCGTACTTC.

The chain links TRBV7-3 to TRBJ2-2, with D possibly TRBD2 on 6 matching bases. The CDR3 contains 15 residues. The V end was cut by 0 bases, the J end by 5 bases, with 10 bases between. CDR1 and CDR2 from the germline V gene are SGHTA and FQGTGA. CDR3 coding DNA: TGTGCCAGCAGCTTAACGGCGGGACGTACCGGGGAGCTGTTTTTT. Residues: CASSLTAGRTGELFF.

The CDR3 here is CASSLSDRRNQQYF. The CDR3 DNA reads as TGTGCCAGCAGTTTATCCGACAGGCGAAATCAGCAGTACTTC. The genes are TRBV28 and TRBJ2-7; perhaps TRBD1 as D (6 bases). Trimming removed 1 base at V and 8 bases at J, with 15 bases between. From germline, CDR1 is MDHEN and CDR2 SYDVKM. There are 14 residues in the CDR3.

The gene calls are TRBV4-2 and TRBJ1-2; D is possibly TRBD1 (5 bases). CDR1 and CDR2 (germline): LGHNA, YNFKEQ. The V and J ends lost 4 bases and 6 bases respectively, with 21 bases between them. The CDR3 has 16 amino acids. CDR3 DNA: TGTGCCAGCAGCCTATCAGGCCAGGGTGACCAGAATGGCTACACCTTC. This translates into CASSLSGQGDQNGYTF.

The rearrangement links TRBV27 to TRBJ2-1, with 9 bases matching TRBD2. Germline lookup yields CDR1 MNHEY and CDR2 SMNVEV (reference sequence). V gave up 6 bases and J gave up 3 bases; unmatched junction bases: 6. This CDR3 region has 15 residues. This chain's CDR3 is CASRLAGADYNEQFF. The CDR3 region has the DNA TGTGCCAGCAGGTTAGCGGGAGCGGACTACAATGAGCAGTTCTTC.

The chain uses TRBV5-1 and TRBJ2-1, with 8 bases matching TRBD2. The V and J ends lost 2 bases and 0 bases, in that order; junction bases with no gene match: 1. Germline CDR1 is SGHRS and CDR2 is YFSETQ. The CDR3 spans 15 residues. In DNA form, the CDR3 reads TGCGCCAGCAGCTTTGGACTAGCCTCCTACAATGAGCAGTTCTTC. Translated, it gives CASSFGLASYNEQFF.

As concerns this clone: Distinct nucleotide sequences in the sample also encode this CDR3. The V call is TRBV20-1, the J call TRBJ2-3; the D is unclear. The V end was cut by 3 bases, the J end by 5 bases, with 3 bases between. The CDR3 totals 10 residues. Germline loops: CDR1 DFQATT, CDR2 SNEGSKA (reference sequence). Written as DNA, the CDR3 is TGCAGTGCTAGTCAAGATACGCAGTATTTT. It yields the protein CSASQDTQYF.

This chain connects TRBV9 to TRBJ2-1; 7 nucleotides align to TRBD2. From germline, CDR1 is SGDLS and CDR2 YYNGEE. CDR3 size: 17 residues. V lost 0 bases, J lost 1 base, and 7 bases stayed unmatched. CDR3 protein: CASSVGGSGFSYNEQFF. Written as DNA, the CDR3 is TGTGCCAGCAGCGTAGGCGGGAGCGGATTTTCCTACAATGAGCAGTTCTTC. Drawing the rest from reference TRBV9 and TRBJ2-1, the complete variable domain is DSGVTQTPKHLITATGQRVTLRCSPRSGDLSVYWYQQSLDQGLQFLIQYYNGEERAKGNILERFSAQQFPDLHSELNLSSLELGDSALYFCASSVGGSGFSYNEQFFGPGTRLTVL.

V is TRBV27 and J is TRBJ1-5; tentatively, D is TRBD1 (5 bases). V shed 2 bases and J shed 5 bases, with 13 bases lying between them. CDR1 is MNHEY and CDR2 is SMNVEV in the germline V gene (reference sequence). The CDR3 runs to 15 residues. The CDR3 DNA sequence: TGTGCCAGCAGTTTAAGGGGCAGGGCTGATCAGCCCCAGCATTTT. Translating gives CASSLRGRADQPQHF.

V usage is TRBV10-3 and J usage is TRBJ2-5; D might be TRBD1 (7 bases). Deletions cut 6 bases from V and 1 base from J, with 12 bases between. This CDR3 comprises 14 residues. In germline, CDR1 is ENHRY, CDR2 SYGVKD. The CDR3 here is CAIREGTVQETQYF. CDR3 coding DNA: TGTGCCATCAGGGAGGGGACAGTCCAAGAGACCCAGTACTTC.

V gene TRBV19 combines with J gene TRBJ1-2, with TRBD1 matching over 10 bases. The germline V gene encodes CDR1 LNHDA and CDR2 SQIVND (reference sequence). The CDR3 covers 15 residues. With 3 bases clipped from V and 8 bases from J, the junction kept 9 bases outside the gene matches. In nucleotides, the CDR3 is TGTGCCAGTAGTATCTCCTCGTGGACAGGGGGAGGCTACACCTTC. Its translation is CASSISSWTGGGYTF.

CDR3 in amino acids: CATSRPYTDTQYF. For the CDR3, the DNA is TGTGCCACCAGCAGACCATATACAGATACGCAGTATTTT. The J gene is TRBJ2-3, the V gene TRBV15; D gene ambiguous. The CDR3 contains 13 residues. In germline, CDR1 is LNHNV, CDR2 YYDKDF (reference sequence). The V gene lost 2 bases and the J gene lost 3 bases, with 6 bases spanning the gap.